This T cell receptor beta chain derives from a study of blood T cell repertoires in COVID-19. Repertoires were generated with immunoSEQ multiplex PCR, while TCRdb's copy carries only in-frame clones and drops some. The sample shows about 75,000 clones, roughly nine tenths of them seen only once. CDR1 and CDR2 from the germline V gene are MNHEY and SVGEGT. The germline V and J ends were trimmed by 2 bases and 1 base, with 11 bases remaining between them. There are 16 residues in the CDR3. The TCR was taken from a human donor in a cohort sampled during active COVID-19. The chain recombines TRBV6-2 or TRBV6-3 with TRBJ2-2; D uncertain. Material for sequencing was peripheral blood. The CDR3 sequence: CASSYLQSLNTGELFF. The CDR3 nucleotides read TGTGCCAGCAGTTACCTACAGTCATTGAACACCGGGGAGCTGTTTTTT.